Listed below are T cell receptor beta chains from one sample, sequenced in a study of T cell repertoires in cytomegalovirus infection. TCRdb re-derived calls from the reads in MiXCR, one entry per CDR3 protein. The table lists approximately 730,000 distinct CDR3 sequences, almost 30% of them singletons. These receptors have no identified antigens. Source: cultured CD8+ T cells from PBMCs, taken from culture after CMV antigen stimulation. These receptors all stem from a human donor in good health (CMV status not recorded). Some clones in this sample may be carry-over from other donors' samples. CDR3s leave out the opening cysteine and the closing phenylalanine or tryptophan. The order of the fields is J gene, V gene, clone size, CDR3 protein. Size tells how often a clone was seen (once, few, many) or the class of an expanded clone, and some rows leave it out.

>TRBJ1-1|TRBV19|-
ASSIWGLGDTEAF
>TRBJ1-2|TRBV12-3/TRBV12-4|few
ASSLGTHPKGYT
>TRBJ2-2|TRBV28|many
ASSLTGNTGELF
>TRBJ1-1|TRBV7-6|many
ASSLTDSANTEAF
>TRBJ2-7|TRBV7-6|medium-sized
ASSLDARGGYEQY
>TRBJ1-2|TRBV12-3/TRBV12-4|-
TSSPGQRQGYT
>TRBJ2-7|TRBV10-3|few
AITSDSSYEQY
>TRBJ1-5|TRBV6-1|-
ASSQDSMSNQPQH
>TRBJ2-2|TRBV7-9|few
ASSSRLAPGELF
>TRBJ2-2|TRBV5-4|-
ASSAGTGFNTGELF
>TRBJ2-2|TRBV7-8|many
ASSLQGRTGELF